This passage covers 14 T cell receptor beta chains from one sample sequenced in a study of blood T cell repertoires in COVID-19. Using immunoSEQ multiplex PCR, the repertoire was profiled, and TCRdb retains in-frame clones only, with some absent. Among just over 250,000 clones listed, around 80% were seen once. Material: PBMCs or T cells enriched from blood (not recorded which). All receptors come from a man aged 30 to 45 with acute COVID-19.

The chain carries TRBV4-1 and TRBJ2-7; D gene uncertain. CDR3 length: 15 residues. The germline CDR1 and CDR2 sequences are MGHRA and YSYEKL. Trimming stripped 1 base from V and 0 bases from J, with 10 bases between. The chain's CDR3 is CASSQGHLSSYEQYV. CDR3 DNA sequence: TGCGCCAGCAGCCAAGGACACCTCAGCTCCTACGAGCAGTACGTC.

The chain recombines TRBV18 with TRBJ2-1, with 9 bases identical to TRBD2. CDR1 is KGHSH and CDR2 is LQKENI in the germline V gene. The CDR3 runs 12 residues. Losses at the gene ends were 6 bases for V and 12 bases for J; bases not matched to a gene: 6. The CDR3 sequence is CASSQPGLAQFF. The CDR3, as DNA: TGTGCCAGCTCTCAGCCGGGACTAGCGCAGTTCTTC.

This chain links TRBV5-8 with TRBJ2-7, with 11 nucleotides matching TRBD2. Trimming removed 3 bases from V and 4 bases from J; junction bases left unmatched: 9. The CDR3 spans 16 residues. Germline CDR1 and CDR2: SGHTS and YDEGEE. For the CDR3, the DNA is TGTGCCAGCAGCTCGATAGCGGGGGGGCTAAGGTACGAGCAGTACGTC. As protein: CASSSIAGGLRYEQYV.

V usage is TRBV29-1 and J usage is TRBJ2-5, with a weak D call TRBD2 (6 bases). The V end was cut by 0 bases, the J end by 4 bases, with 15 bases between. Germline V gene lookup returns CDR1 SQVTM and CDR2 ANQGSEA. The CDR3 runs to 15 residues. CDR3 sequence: CSVEDWVRGRETQYF. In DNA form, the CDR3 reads TGCAGCGTTGAAGATTGGGTCCGGGGGAGAGAGACCCAGTACTTC.

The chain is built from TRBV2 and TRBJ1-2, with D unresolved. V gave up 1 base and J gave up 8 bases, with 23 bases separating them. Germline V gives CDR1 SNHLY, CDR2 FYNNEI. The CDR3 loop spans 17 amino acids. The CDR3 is CASSEGVGGRLSGGYTF. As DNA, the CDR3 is TGTGCCAGCAGTGAAGGCGTCGGTGGCAGGTTGTCAGGCGGCTACACCTTC. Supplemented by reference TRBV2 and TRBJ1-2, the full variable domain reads EPEVTQTPSHQVTQMGQEVILRCVPISNHLYFYWYRQILGQKVEFLVSFYNNEISEKSEIFDDQFSVERPDGSNFTLKIRSTKLEDSAMYFCASSEGVGGRLSGGYTFGSGTRLTVV.

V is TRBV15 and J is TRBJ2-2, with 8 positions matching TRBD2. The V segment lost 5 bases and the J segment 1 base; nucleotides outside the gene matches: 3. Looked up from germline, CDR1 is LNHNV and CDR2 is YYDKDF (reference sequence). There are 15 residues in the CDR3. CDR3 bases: TGTGCCACCAGCCCCCGGGGGGGGAACACCGGGGAGCTGTTTTTT. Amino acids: CATSPRGGNTGELFF.

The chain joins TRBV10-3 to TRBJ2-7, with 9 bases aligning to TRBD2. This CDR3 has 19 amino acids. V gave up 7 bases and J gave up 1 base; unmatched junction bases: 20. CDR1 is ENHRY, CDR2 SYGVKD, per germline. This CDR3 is CAIIRGGLASGRRSYEQYV. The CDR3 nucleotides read TGTGCCATCATCCGGGGGGGGTTGGCCAGCGGGAGGAGGTCCTACGAGCAGTACGTC.

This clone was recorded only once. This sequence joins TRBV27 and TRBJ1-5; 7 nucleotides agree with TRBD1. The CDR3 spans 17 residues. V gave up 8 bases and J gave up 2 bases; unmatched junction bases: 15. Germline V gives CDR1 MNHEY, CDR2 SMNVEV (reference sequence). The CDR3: CASCPGQRVYGNQPQHF. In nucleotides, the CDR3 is TGTGCCAGCTGCCCGGGACAGAGAGTTTATGGCAATCAGCCCCAGCATTTT.

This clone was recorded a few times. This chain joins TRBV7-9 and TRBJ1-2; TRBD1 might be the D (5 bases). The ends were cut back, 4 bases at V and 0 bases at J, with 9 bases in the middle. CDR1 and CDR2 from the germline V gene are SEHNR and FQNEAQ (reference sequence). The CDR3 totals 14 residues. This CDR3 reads CASSSDRANYGYTF. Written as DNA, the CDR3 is TGTGCCAGCAGCTCCGACAGAGCTAACTATGGCTACACCTTC.

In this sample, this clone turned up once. The CDR3 coding sequence is TGTGCCAGTGGAGGAAACCTAAAAACAGATACGCAGTATTTT. This encodes CASGGNLKTDTQYF. The chain couples TRBV19 to TRBJ2-3; the D gene is possibly TRBD2 (5 bases). Germline V CDR1 and CDR2: LNHDA, SQIVND (reference sequence). V shed 8 bases and J shed 3 bases, with 15 bases lying between them. This CDR3 has 14 residues.

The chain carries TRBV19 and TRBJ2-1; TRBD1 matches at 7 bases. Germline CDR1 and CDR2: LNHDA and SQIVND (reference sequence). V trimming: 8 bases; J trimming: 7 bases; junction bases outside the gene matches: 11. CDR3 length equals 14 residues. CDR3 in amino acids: CASAVTRTGNEQFF. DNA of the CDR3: TGTGCCAGTGCTGTCACCAGGACAGGAAATGAGCAGTTCTTC.

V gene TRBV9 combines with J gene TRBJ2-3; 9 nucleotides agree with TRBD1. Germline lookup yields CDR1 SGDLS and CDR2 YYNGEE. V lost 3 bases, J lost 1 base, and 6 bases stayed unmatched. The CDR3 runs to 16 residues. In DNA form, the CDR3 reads TGTGCCAGCAGCGCCAAACAGGGGGCTGGCACAGATACGCAGTATTTT. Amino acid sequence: CASSAKQGAGTDTQYF.

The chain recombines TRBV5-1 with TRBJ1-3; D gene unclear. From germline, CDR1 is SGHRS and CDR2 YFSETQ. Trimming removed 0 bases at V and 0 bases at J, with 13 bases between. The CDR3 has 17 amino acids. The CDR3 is CASSLASAGSSGNTIYF. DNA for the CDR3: TGCGCCAGCAGCTTGGCGTCAGCGGGGTCCTCTGGAAACACCATATATTTT.

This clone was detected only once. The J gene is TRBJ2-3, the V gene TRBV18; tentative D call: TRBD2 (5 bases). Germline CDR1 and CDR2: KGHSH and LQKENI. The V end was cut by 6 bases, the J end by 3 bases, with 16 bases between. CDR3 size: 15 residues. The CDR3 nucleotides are TGTGCCAGCTCGGGGAGAGGGAGTTCGACAGATACGCAGTATTTT. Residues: CASSGRGSSTDTQYF.